The TCR beta chain described here comes from a study of patients with pleural tuberculosis. MiXCR, run by TCRdb on the reads, gives a single entry per CDR3 protein. In the table there are 45,000 to 55,000 distinct CDR3 sequences, about 7.9% of which are singletons. This clonotype was recorded many times. This CDR3 is 16 amino acids long. CDR1 and CDR2 (germline): SNHLY, FYNNEI. V lost 2 bases and J lost 2, with 12 bases in between. This chain connects TRBV2 to TRBJ1-4, with D possibly TRBD1 on 6 matching bases. The clonotype comes from a human donor with pleural tuberculosis. DNA of the CDR3: TGTGCCAGCAGTGAATCGGGGGGGCTGACTAATGAAAAACTGTTTTTT. Translated: CASSESGGLTNEKLFF.